The 4 T cell receptor beta chains below were found in one sample sequenced in a study of blood T cell repertoires in COVID-19. The table came from immunoSEQ multiplex PCR; TCRdb's copy has only in-frame clones and leaves some out. The sample holds hundreds of thousands of clones, roughly 86% seen once. Sequenced sample: PBMCs or T cells enriched from blood (not recorded which). Source of these receptors: a woman between 35 and 50 years old with acute COVID-19.

The chain is built from TRBV7-6 and TRBJ1-5; 9 positions match TRBD1. Germline V gives CDR1 SGHVS, CDR2 FNYEAQ. This CDR3 has 16 amino acids. Germline trimming cut 4 bases from V and 2 bases from J; bases unmatched to any gene: 6. CDR3 in amino acids: CASSSGTGRRNQPQHF. CDR3 DNA: TGTGCCAGCAGCTCAGGGACAGGGCGACGCAATCAGCCCCAGCATTTT.

This clone was observed once. The chain carries TRBV11-2 and TRBJ1-3, with TRBD1 matching 8 bases. Trimming took 5 bases from V and 4 from J; bases not matched to a gene: 10. Germline CDR1 is SGHAT and CDR2 is FQNNGV. There are 16 residues in the CDR3. The CDR3 DNA reads as TGTGCCAGCAGCAAAAAGGACAGGGCGTTCGGAAACACCATATATTTT. It yields the protein CASSKKDRAFGNTIYF.

V usage is TRBV14 and J usage is TRBJ1-1, with D tentatively TRBD1 (5 bases). Trimming removed 4 bases at V and 9 bases at J, with 21 bases between. Germline CDR1 and CDR2: SGHDN and FVKESK. This CDR3 region has 15 residues. As DNA, the CDR3 is TGTGCCAGCAGCCTAAAACAGGAAGAACCTTACCAAGCTTTCTTT. This translates into CASSLKQEEPYQAFF.

The CDR3 DNA sequence: TGTGCCAGCAGCTTGCAGCAGGGGCACTATGGCTACACCTTC. Translation: CASSLQQGHYGYTF. The J gene is TRBJ1-2, the V gene TRBV5-4; possibly TRBD1 for D (6 bases). Germline-derived CDR1 and CDR2 are SGHNT and YYREEE (reference sequence). The CDR3 spans 14 residues. The V and J ends lost 1 base and 3 bases respectively, with 10 bases between them.